The 7 T cell receptor beta chains reported below all come from one sample, sequenced in a study of T cell responses to AZD1222 COVID-19 vaccine. Measured with immunoSEQ multiplex PCR; TCRdb has only the in-frame clones, and not every one. The data hold 70,000 to 85,000 clones, with nearly 85% observed a single time. Sequences were derived from peripheral blood, sampled on day 0 of AZD1222 vaccination. The receptors here all came from an adult in good health.

This clone was counted a single time. The V call is TRBV29-1, the J call TRBJ1-2; no definite D call. This CDR3 region has 13 residues. Trimming shortened V by 7 bases and J by 6 bases, and 18 bases separated the two germline ends. CDR1 SQVTM and CDR2 ANQGSEA come from the germline V gene. The CDR3: CSAGSLDGNGYTF. Written as DNA, the CDR3 is TGCAGCGCTGGGTCCCTTGACGGAAATGGCTACACCTTC.

Only a few counts were recorded for this clone. The chain links TRBV21-1 to TRBJ2-3. TRBV21-1 is annotated as a pseudogene. The CDR3 extends over 14 amino acids. Written as DNA, the CDR3 is TGTGCCAGCAGCAAAGAAAGGTTAACAGATACGCAGTATTTT. Translation gives CASSKERLTDTQYF.

The chain uses TRBV7-2 and TRBJ2-5; D unclear. Trimming cost V 8 bases and J 5 bases, with 18 bases left between them. Germline V CDR1 and CDR2: SGHTA, FQGNSA. The CDR3 spans 14 residues. CDR3 protein: CASREEPGAETQYF. In DNA, the CDR3 is TGTGCCAGCCGCGAGGAGCCCGGAGCGGAGACCCAGTACTTC.

The gene calls are TRBV6-4 and TRBJ1-2, with D unclear. This CDR3 is 13 amino acids long. Trimming pared 0 bases from V and 5 bases from J, leaving 7 bases between. Germline values: CDR1 MRHNA, CDR2 SNTAGT. In DNA form, the CDR3 reads TGTGCCAGCAGTGACTCTGGCGGATATGGCTACACCTTC. Amino acids: CASSDSGGYGYTF.

V and J are TRBV29-1 and TRBJ1-1; 10 nucleotides match TRBD1. The J segment lost 1 base and the V segment lost 6 bases, leaving 5 bases of the junction unmatched. This CDR3 is 14 amino acids long. Germline CDR1 is SQVTM and CDR2 is ANQGSEA. CDR3 nucleotide sequence: TGCAGCGTAAGACAGGGGGCTCAGAACACTGAAGCTTTCTTT. Encoded protein: CSVRQGAQNTEAFF.

This chain uses TRBV4-3 with TRBJ1-4; D possibly corresponds to TRBD1 (5 bases). The germline gives CDR1 LGHNA, CDR2 YSLEER. The CDR3 is 14 residues long. V lost 8 bases, J lost 6 bases, and 16 bases lay in between. The CDR3 here is CASSRRDVDEKLFF. DNA of the CDR3: TGCGCCAGCTCACGCCGGGACGTTGATGAAAAACTGTTTTTT.

This chain joins TRBV3-1 (or the pseudogene TRBV3-2) and TRBJ1-5; D call uncertain. Trimming took 1 base from V and 4 from J, leaving 5 bases between them. Germline V gene lookup returns CDR1 LGHDT and CDR2 YNNKEL (reference sequence). The CDR3 has 13 amino acids. CDR3 nucleotides: TGTGCCAGCAGCCAAGGTCAGAATCAGCCCCAGCATTTT. Protein: CASSQGQNQPQHF.